These 32 T cell receptor beta chains were all obtained from the same sample, sequenced in a study of CD8+CD57+ T cells in acquired aplastic anemia. The template for TCR beta VDJ and CDR3 sequence profiling was genomic DNA. In TCRdb, the reads were re-called with MiXCR into one record per CDR3 protein. The sample has more than 150,000 distinct CDR3 sequences, about half seen once; the top ten hold 2.5% to 3.5%. Those patients picked for sequencing had displayed CD8+CD57+ cell expansion on flow cytometry. The sample consisted of sorted CD4+, CD8+, or CD8+CD57+ T cells (not recorded which) from PBMCs. These receptors were collected from a human donor with aplastic anemia.

This clonotype occurred many times. The chain links TRBV10-3 to TRBJ2-1, with TRBD2 as a possible D gene (6 bases). The CDR3 extends over 13 amino acids. Looked up from germline, CDR1 is ENHRY and CDR2 is SYGVKD. Trimming stripped 6 bases from V and 7 bases from J, with 13 bases between. CDR3 DNA sequence: TGTGCCATCAGCCGGGAGTCGCAAAATGAGCAGTTCTTC. It encodes CAISRESQNEQFF.

This clonotype was found many times. The V gene is TRBV20-1, the J gene TRBJ2-7; D is possibly TRBD1 or TRBD2 (6 bases each). V dropped 1 base and J dropped 3 bases, with 16 bases sitting between them. CDR3 length equals 15 residues. Germline-derived CDR1 and CDR2 are DFQATT and SNEGSKA (reference sequence). This chain's CDR3 is CSARGPARGGYEQYF. The CDR3 coding sequence is TGCAGTGCTAGAGGCCCCGCCAGGGGAGGCTACGAGCAGTACTTC.

This rearrangement joins TRBV5-4 to TRBJ1-4; 9 bases line up with TRBD1. The length of the CDR3 is 15 residues. Losses at the gene ends were 3 bases for V and 7 bases for J; bases not matched to a gene: 7. CDR1 and CDR2 (germline): SGHNT, YYREEE (reference sequence). The CDR3 DNA sequence: TGTGCCAGCAGCTACTCAACAGGGGGCGGTGAAAAACTGTTTTTT. It translates to CASSYSTGGGEKLFF. Drawing the rest from reference TRBV5-4 and TRBJ1-4, the complete variable domain is ETGVTQSPTHLIKTRGQQVTLRCSSQSGHNTVSWYQQALGQGPQFIFQYYREEENGRGNFPPRFSGLQFPNYSSELNVNALELDDSALYLCASSYSTGGGEKLFFGSGTQLSVL.

The chain recombines TRBV20-1 with TRBJ2-2; possible D gene TRBD1, 6 bases. Germline V lookup: CDR1 DFQATT, CDR2 SNEGSKA (reference sequence). Trimming left V 3 bases short and J 2 bases short, with 10 bases between. The CDR3 length is 14 residues. The CDR3 here is CSASQDSNTGELFF. The DNA for the CDR3 is TGCAGTGCTAGCCAGGACAGTAACACCGGGGAGCTGTTTTTT.

At least ten counts were recorded for this clonotype. The J gene is TRBJ2-2, the V gene TRBV7-8, with a possible D match to TRBD2 (5 bases). The germline V gene has CDR1 SGHVS and CDR2 FQNEAQ. The CDR3 contains 14 residues. Between the trimmed V and J ends, which lost 3 bases and 7 bases, there was a span of 12 bases. In DNA form, the CDR3 reads TGTGCCAGCAGCTTCATCGGGGTCGGCGGGGAGCTGTTTTTT. Protein product: CASSFIGVGGELFF.

This clonotype has just a few counts. The chain joins TRBV27 to TRBJ1-2; TRBD1 matches 8 bases. This CDR3 contains 13 residues. V lost 6 bases, J lost 8 bases, and 8 bases stayed unmatched. Germline CDR1 and CDR2: MNHEY and SMNVEV (reference sequence). The CDR3 DNA follows: TGTGCCAGCAGGCGAGGACAGGGCGGAGGCTACACCTTC. Encoded protein: CASRRGQGGGYTF.

This clonotype occurred many times. V is TRBV2 and J is TRBJ1-1, with no clear D. This CDR3 contains 14 residues. Germline lookup yields CDR1 SNHLY and CDR2 FYNNEI. V shed 4 bases and J shed 0 bases, with 9 bases lying between them. In nucleotides, the CDR3 is TGTGCCAGCAGTGGTTGGACGGTGAACACTGAAGCTTTCTTT. Translating it yields CASSGWTVNTEAFF.

Note on this clonotype: The junction departs from the called germline gene at one end, perhaps through a read error. The J gene is TRBJ1-6, the V gene TRBV25-1; D uncertain. The CDR3 is 15 amino acids. Looked up from germline, CDR1 is MGHDK and CDR2 is SYGVNS. CDR3 in amino acids: CASSLTQASNSPLRF. As DNA, the CDR3 is TGTGCCAGCAGTCTTACGCAGGCGTCTAATTCACCCCTCCGCTTT. The variable domain in full, with the rest retrieved from reference TRBV25-1 and TRBJ1-6, is EADIYQTPRYLVIGTGKKITLECSQTMGHDKMYWYQQDPGMELHLIHYSYGVNSTEKGDLSSESTVSRIRTEHFPLTLESARPSHTSQYLCASSLTQASNSPLRFGNGTRLTVT.

V is TRBV2 and J is TRBJ2-7; 10 bases are a match to TRBD1. Germline assignment: CDR1 SNHLY and CDR2 FYNNEI. V shed 6 bases and J 1 base; nucleotides not matched to a gene: 6. The CDR3 covers 15 residues. The CDR3 nucleotides are TGTGCCAGCAGGGGGACAGGGGCGGGATCCTACGAGCAGTACTTC. Residues: CASRGTGAGSYEQYF.

This chain links TRBV29-1 with TRBJ1-2, with 10 bases identical to TRBD1. The CDR3 sequence is 16 residues long. Unmatched junction bases numbered 17, after V lost 7 bases and J lost 6 bases. Per germline, CDR1 SQVTM and CDR2 ANQGSEA. CDR3 in amino acids: CSASGTGDLGVDGYTF. The DNA for the CDR3 is TGCAGCGCGTCCGGGACAGGGGACTTAGGGGTCGATGGCTACACCTTC.

This clonotype came up many times. The chain uses TRBV7-2 and TRBJ1-1, with 7 nucleotides matching TRBD1. The germline V gene encodes CDR1 SGHTA and CDR2 FQGNSA. The CDR3 is made up of 13 amino acids. V dropped 5 bases and J dropped 5; count of bases not matched to a gene: 5. CDR3 sequence (DNA): TGTGCCAGCAGCGGGACAGCTAGGACTGAAGCTTTCTTT. Protein: CASSGTARTEAFF.

In its sample, this clonotype was seen many times. This chain links TRBV6-5 with TRBJ1-1; TRBD1 matches at 10 bases. The CDR3 length is 15 residues. Germline assignment: CDR1 MNHEY and CDR2 SVGAGI. V lost 0 bases and J lost 5; bases outside the gene matches: 3. The CDR3 reads CASSYSGQGSTEAFF. CDR3 DNA sequence: TGTGCCAGCAGTTACTCGGGACAGGGGTCAACTGAAGCTTTCTTT.

In its sample, this clonotype was seen many times. This sequence joins TRBV5-6 and TRBJ2-2; D gene ambiguous. Germline lookup yields CDR1 SGHDT and CDR2 YYEEEE. The CDR3 covers 11 residues. Trimming took 7 bases from V and 7 from J, leaving 8 bases between them. The CDR3 DNA follows: TGTGCCAGCTACCGAAACGGGGAGCTGTTTTTT. It translates to CASYRNGELFF.

The rearrangement joins TRBV29-1 to TRBJ2-7; 8 bases fit TRBD1. From germline, CDR1 is SQVTM and CDR2 ANQGSEA. This CDR3 region has 12 residues. V shed 6 bases and J 2 bases; nucleotides not matched to a gene: 3. The CDR3 bases are TGCAGCGTCTCGGACAGGGCCTACGAGCAGTACTTC. It translates to CSVSDRAYEQYF.

Ten or more counts support this clonotype. The chain uses TRBV19 and TRBJ2-1; D unclear. In germline, CDR1 is LNHDA, CDR2 SQIVND (reference sequence). V was pared by 1 base and J by 9 bases, with 10 bases between. This CDR3 spans 13 amino acids. CDR3 amino acids: CASSIADLGEQFF. CDR3 in DNA: TGTGCCAGTAGTATAGCTGATCTAGGTGAGCAGTTCTTC.

In regard to this clonotype: One base away lies a much larger clone, so this may be a sequencing read error. This chain joins TRBV6-5 and TRBJ1-1, with 7 bases that match TRBD1. Trimming at V came to 5 bases and at J to 3 bases, leaving 6 bases not matched to a gene. CDR1 is MNHEY, CDR2 SVGAGI, per germline. The length of the CDR3 is 14 residues. CDR3 DNA: TGTGCCAGCAGTCCCGGGACAGAGGACACTGAAGCTTTCTTT. Encoded protein: CASSPGTEDTEAFF.

The rearrangement uses TRBV12-3 or TRBV12-4 and TRBJ1-1; D is uncertain. The CDR3 is 14 amino acids. Trimming cost V 7 bases and J 1 base, with 13 bases left between them. CDR3: CASTDDRPNTEAFF. The DNA for the CDR3 is TGTGCCAGCACCGACGATAGACCGAACACTGAAGCTTTCTTT.

This clonotype was counted at least ten times. The V and J genes are TRBV6-1 and TRBJ2-5; perhaps TRBD1 as D (6 bases). This CDR3 comprises 13 residues. Deletions cut 2 bases from V and 4 bases from J, with 8 bases between. In germline, CDR1 is MNHNS, CDR2 SASEGT. CDR3 nucleotide sequence: TGTGCCAGCAGTGAACAGGGGCGAGAGACCCAGTACTTC. Translated, it gives CASSEQGRETQYF.

The rearrangement uses TRBV2 and TRBJ2-2; 8 positions agree with TRBD1. The CDR3 is made up of 15 amino acids. Germline V gives CDR1 SNHLY, CDR2 FYNNEI. V was clipped by 6 bases and J by 5 bases; unmatched bases: 8. The CDR3 DNA sequence: TGTGCCAGCAGACAGAGGACAGGGACGACCGGGGAGCTGTTTTTT. It encodes CASRQRTGTTGELFF.

This clonotype has ten or more counts. The chain has TRBV12-3 or TRBV12-4 and TRBJ2-1; D ambiguous. V gave up 6 bases and J gave up 10 bases, with 10 bases separating them. The CDR3 extends over 11 amino acids. CDR3 protein: CASSLGAEQFF. CDR3 nucleotide sequence: TGTGCCAGCAGCTTGGGCGCCGAGCAGTTCTTC.

This clonotype was seen just once. The chain combines TRBV19 with TRBJ1-2; D not resolved. Trimming left V 2 bases short and J 8 bases short, with 9 bases between. CDR3 length: 12 amino acids. Germline V gives CDR1 LNHDA, CDR2 SQIVND (reference sequence). The CDR3, as DNA: TGTGCCAGTAGTATAAGCGGGGAAGGCTACACCTTC. Its protein product is CASSISGEGYTF.

As to this clonotype: A much larger clonotype is one base distant, so this may be a read error. The chain couples TRBV29-1 to TRBJ1-6; D may be TRBD1 (6 bases). V lost 5 bases and J lost 5, with 28 bases in between. The CDR3 has 19 amino acids. The germline V gene has CDR1 SQVTM and CDR2 ANQGSEA. The CDR3 is CSVRGAGHIGGIHNSPLHF. The CDR3 nucleotides are TGCAGCGTTAGGGGGGCAGGCCACATTGGAGGTATCCATAATTCACCCCTCCACTTT. The variable domain in full, completed from reference TRBV29-1 and TRBJ1-6, reads SAVISQKPSRDICQRGTSLTIQCQVDSQVTMMFWYRQQPGQSLTLIATANQGSEATYESGFVIDKFPISRPNLTFSTLTVSNMSPEDSSIYLCSVRGAGHIGGIHNSPLHFGNGTRLTVT.

The chain combines TRBV29-1 with TRBJ2-5; TRBD1 aligns across 10 bases. The CDR3 covers 13 residues. Germline V gives CDR1 SQVTM, CDR2 ANQGSEA. Trimming at V came to 6 bases and at J to 3 bases, leaving 4 bases not matched to a gene. CDR3 residues: CSVAGTGEETQYF. DNA for the CDR3: TGCAGCGTCGCCGGGACAGGGGAAGAGACCCAGTACTTC. The whole variable domain, remainder taken from reference TRBV29-1 and TRBJ2-5, is SAVISQKPSRDICQRGTSLTIQCQVDSQVTMMFWYRQQPGQSLTLIATANQGSEATYESGFVIDKFPISRPNLTFSTLTVSNMSPEDSSIYLCSVAGTGEETQYFGPGTRLLVL.

The chain links TRBV11-2 to TRBJ2-5; D is perhaps TRBD2 (6 bases). V dropped 0 bases and J dropped 5 bases, with 22 bases sitting between them. In germline, CDR1 is SGHAT, CDR2 FQNNGV. This CDR3 has 18 amino acids. CDR3 nucleotides: TGTGCCAGCAGCTTAGAAAGGCGGGGACCAAAGACGGGCGAGACCCAGTACTTC. Its translation is CASSLERRGPKTGETQYF. The full variable domain, its missing parts supplied by reference TRBV11-2 and TRBJ2-5, is EAGVAQSPRYKIIEKRQSVAFWCNPISGHATLYWYQQILGQGPKLLIQFQNNGVVDDSQLPKDRFSAERLKGVDSTLKIQPAKLEDSAVYLCASSLERRGPKTGETQYFGPGTRLLVL.

This clonotype came up many times. The V call is TRBV24-1, the J call TRBJ1-4; no reliable D call. V was cut by 2 bases and J by 0 bases, with 6 bases left in between. CDR3 length equals 15 residues. The germline V gene has CDR1 KGHDR and CDR2 SFDVKD. The CDR3: CATSDSGSTNEKLFF. The CDR3 nucleotides read TGTGCCACCAGTGATTCAGGATCAACTAATGAAAAACTGTTTTTT.

This clonotype was counted only a few times. A read error may be the cause here, since a much bigger clone is one base away. The chain recombines TRBV12-3 or TRBV12-4 with TRBJ2-7, with TRBD1 matching over 9 bases. J was trimmed by 6 bases and V by 5 bases; bases with no gene match: 8. The CDR3 length is 14 residues. The DNA for the CDR3 is TGTGCCAGCAGTCAACCGGGACAGGGAGGCGAGCAGTACGTC. It is translated as CASSQPGQGGEQYV.

The rearrangement links TRBV2 to TRBJ1-1; no reliable D call. The ends were cut back, 7 bases at V and 1 base at J, with 10 bases in the middle. The V gene's germline CDR1 is SNHLY and CDR2 FYNNEI. The CDR3 sequence is 13 residues long. The CDR3 loop reads CASMLGSNTEAFF. CDR3 in DNA: TGTGCCAGCATGCTGGGATCGAACACTGAAGCTTTCTTT.

On this clonotype itself: This may come from a read error, since a much larger clone is one base off. V usage is TRBV20-1 and J usage is TRBJ1-3; maybe TRBD1 (5 bases). CDR1 is DFQATT and CDR2 is SNEGSKA in the germline V gene (reference sequence). The CDR3 runs 13 residues. The CDR3 nucleotides read TGCAGTGCTAGAGATCGGGGGGGTCACACCGTATATTTT. It is translated as CSARDRGGHTVYF.

The gene calls are TRBV15 and TRBJ1-6; D remains unclear. CDR3 length: 13 residues. Germline CDR1 reads LNHNV; CDR2 reads YYDKDF (reference sequence). The V gene lost 4 bases and the J gene lost 8 bases, with 9 bases spanning the gap. The CDR3: CATSTDIYSPLHF. The CDR3, as DNA: TGTGCCACCAGCACCGATATCTATTCACCCCTCCACTTT.

The sample holds many counts of this clonotype. The CDR3 nucleotides are TGCGCCAGCAGCTTCACAGGATCCTCTGGAAACACCATATATTTT. Its translation: CASSFTGSSGNTIYF. The chain links TRBV5-1 to TRBJ1-3, with D possibly TRBD1 on 5 matching bases. The CDR3 is made up of 15 amino acids. Deletions cut 2 bases from V and 0 bases from J, with 9 bases between. CDR1 and CDR2 (germline): SGHRS, YFSETQ.

The chain joins TRBV29-1 to TRBJ1-1; a weak D match, TRBD1 (5 bases). V gave up 1 base and J gave up 10 bases, with 7 bases separating them. The CDR3 is made up of 10 amino acids. Per germline, CDR1 SQVTM and CDR2 ANQGSEA. The CDR3 spells CSVEAGTAFF. CDR3 coding DNA: TGCAGCGTTGAAGCTGGGACAGCTTTCTTT.

The V and J genes are TRBV9 and TRBJ2-4; 7 positions agree with TRBD2. Germline lookup yields CDR1 SGDLS and CDR2 YYNGEE. The CDR3 totals 12 residues. V was pared by 7 bases and J by 7 bases, with 5 bases of the junction left unmatched. CDR3 DNA: TGTGCCAGCGGATATAGCGGGAACATTCAGTACTTC. Its translation: CASGYSGNIQYF.